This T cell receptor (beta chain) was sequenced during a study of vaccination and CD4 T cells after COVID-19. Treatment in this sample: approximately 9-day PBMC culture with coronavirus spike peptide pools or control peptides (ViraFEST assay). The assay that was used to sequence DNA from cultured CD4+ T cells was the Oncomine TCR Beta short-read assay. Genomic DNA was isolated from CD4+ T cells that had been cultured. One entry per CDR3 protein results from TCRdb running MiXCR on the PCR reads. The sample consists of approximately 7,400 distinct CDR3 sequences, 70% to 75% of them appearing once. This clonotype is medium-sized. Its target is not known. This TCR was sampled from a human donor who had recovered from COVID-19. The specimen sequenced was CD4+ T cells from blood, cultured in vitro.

The CDR3 DNA is TGTGCCAGCAGGTCAGCGGCCGGGGCCCGAGATACGCAGTATTTT. Its protein product is CASRSAAGARDTQYF. This chain connects TRBV2 to TRBJ2-3, with D perhaps TRBD1 or TRBD2 (5 bases each). Germline V gene data show CDR1 as SNHLY and CDR2 as FYNNEI. V was clipped by 6 bases and J by 5 bases, with 18 bases between them. The CDR3 length is 15 residues.